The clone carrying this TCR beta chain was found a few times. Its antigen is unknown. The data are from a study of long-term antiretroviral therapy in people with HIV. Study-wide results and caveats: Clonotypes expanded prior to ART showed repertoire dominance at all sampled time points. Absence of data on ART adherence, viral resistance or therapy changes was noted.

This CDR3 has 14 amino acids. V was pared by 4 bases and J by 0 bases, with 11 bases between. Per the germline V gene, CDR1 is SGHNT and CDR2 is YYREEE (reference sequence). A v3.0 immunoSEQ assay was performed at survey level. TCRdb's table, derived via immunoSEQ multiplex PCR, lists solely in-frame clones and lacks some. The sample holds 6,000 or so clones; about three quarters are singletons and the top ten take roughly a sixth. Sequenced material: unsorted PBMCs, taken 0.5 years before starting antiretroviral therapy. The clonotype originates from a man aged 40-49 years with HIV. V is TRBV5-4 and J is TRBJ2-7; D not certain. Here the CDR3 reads CASSPTPDSYEQYF. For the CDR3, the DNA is TGTGCCAGCAGCCCTACACCTGACTCCTACGAGCAGTACTTC.